A single sample is the source of the 29 T cell receptor beta chains below, sequenced in a study of blood T cell repertoires in COVID-19. The method was immunoSEQ multiplex PCR; TCRdb's version includes in-frame clones alone and lacks a portion of them. The sample has roughly 140,000 clones; 65% to 90% are singletons. The sequenced sample consisted of peripheral blood. These TCRs come from a man aged 60-69 years with active or convalescent COVID-19.

This chain connects TRBV7-9 to TRBJ2-1, with a possible D match to TRBD2 (6 bases). Looked up from germline, CDR1 is SEHNR and CDR2 is FQNEAQ (reference sequence). V was shortened by 2 bases and J by 6 bases, with 11 bases between the two germline ends. The CDR3 runs to 14 residues. Here the CDR3 DNA reads TGTGCCAGCAGCTTAACCGGGAGCTTCAATGAGCAGTTCTTC. Translating it yields CASSLTGSFNEQFF.

Here the CDR3 DNA reads TGTGCCAGCAGCTTAGTTTCGGGGGGCGGCTACACCTTC. This sequence encodes CASSLVSGGGYTF. The V call is TRBV7-8, the J call TRBJ1-2, with D possibly being TRBD1 (6 bases). Trimming took off 1 base at V and 8 bases at J, with 11 bases between the two ends. The germline CDR1 and CDR2 sequences are SGHVS and FQNEAQ. This CDR3 contains 13 residues.

Note on this clone: Other nucleotide sequences in the sample specify the same CDR3. The chain carries TRBV10-2 and TRBJ1-6, with a possible D match to TRBD1 (5 bases). Trimming took 6 bases from V and 7 from J, leaving 16 bases between them. Germline lookup yields CDR1 WSHSY and CDR2 SAAADI. The CDR3 spans 15 residues. CDR3 in DNA: TGCGCCAGCAGAGAATCGGGGGGTGGAAATTCACCCCTCCACTTT. This translates into CASRESGGGNSPLHF.

The chain links TRBV10-2 to TRBJ1-4, with a weak D call TRBD1 (6 bases). This CDR3 region has 15 residues. Looked up from germline, CDR1 is WSHSY and CDR2 is SAAADI. V shed 3 bases and J shed 7 bases, with 15 bases lying between them. CDR3 nucleotide sequence: TGCGCCAGCAGTGATCCGCAGGGGACCGCTGAAAAACTGTTTTTT. Its protein product is CASSDPQGTAEKLFF.

The chain is built from TRBV7-9 and TRBJ1-1; perhaps TRBD1 as D (5 bases). The CDR3 totals 15 residues. Trimming left V 5 bases short and J 1 base short, with 14 bases between. Looked up from germline, CDR1 is SEHNR and CDR2 is FQNEAQ (reference sequence). The CDR3 DNA reads TGTGCCAGCAGCGCGTTCGACAGCCCGAACACTGAAGCTTTCTTT. This codes for CASSAFDSPNTEAFF.

This clone was counted a few times. The chain is built from TRBV7-2 and TRBJ1-1; D might be TRBD1 (5 bases). The CDR3 totals 15 residues. Germline lookup yields CDR1 SGHTA and CDR2 FQGNSA. The V end lost 5 bases, the J end lost 1 base, and 14 bases lay between the germline ends. CDR3: CASSPGLSWNTEAFF. CDR3 DNA: TGTGCCAGCAGCCCGGGACTTTCCTGGAACACTGAAGCTTTCTTT.

The CDR3 spells CASSSEGAYQPQHF. The CDR3 DNA reads as TGTGCCAGCAGCTCAGAGGGGGCTTATCAGCCCCAGCATTTT. The chain carries TRBV7-2 and TRBJ1-5, with 7 bases that match TRBD1. Germline V lookup: CDR1 SGHTA, CDR2 FQGNSA. V lost 4 bases and J lost 5; bases outside the gene matches: 5. The CDR3 sequence is 14 residues long.

This rearrangement joins TRBV7-9 to TRBJ1-2, with TRBD1 matching 10 bases. V lost 5 bases to trimming and J lost 5 bases; unmatched junction nucleotides: 2. CDR1 and CDR2 (germline): SEHNR, FQNEAQ (reference sequence). CDR3 length: 13 amino acids. CDR3 nucleotide sequence: TGTGCCAGCAGCGGACAGGGGGGGTATGGCTACACCTTC. Residues: CASSGQGGYGYTF.

This chain uses TRBV11-2 with TRBJ2-1; 10 bases line up with TRBD2. Trimming took 1 base from V and 6 from J; bases not matched to a gene: 3. Germline lookup yields CDR1 SGHAT and CDR2 FQNNGV. CDR3 length: 15 residues. DNA of the CDR3: TGTGCCAGCAGCTTAGTAGCGGGGGGTGTCAATGAGCAGTTCTTC. Translated, it gives CASSLVAGGVNEQFF.

In the case of this clone: The identical CDR3 is also encoded by other nucleotide sequences in the sample. The V call is TRBV30, the J call TRBJ2-5; D might be TRBD1 (6 bases). The CDR3 is 13 amino acids. Germline values: CDR1 GTSNPN, CDR2 SVGIG (reference sequence). Trimming shortened V by 5 bases and J by 1 base, and 11 bases separated the two germline ends. The CDR3 DNA reads as TGTGCCTGGGGCACAGGGACCCAAGAGACCCAGTACTTC. It specifies CAWGTGTQETQYF.

CDR3 sequence reads: CASSSWTGEIYTGELFF. In DNA form, the CDR3 reads TGTGCCAGCAGCTCGTGGACAGGGGAAATCTACACCGGGGAGCTGTTTTTT. The chain employs TRBV11-3 and TRBJ2-2; 9 nucleotides align to TRBD1. V was clipped by 4 bases and J by 3 bases; unmatched bases: 9. CDR1 and CDR2 (germline): SGHNT, YENEEA. CDR3 length equals 17 residues.

This chain uses TRBV19 with TRBJ1-5; perhaps TRBD1 as D (5 bases). Trimming shortened V by 5 bases and J by 0 bases, and 11 bases separated the two germline ends. CDR1 is LNHDA, CDR2 SQIVND, per germline (reference sequence). The length of the CDR3 is 15 residues. The CDR3, as DNA: TGTGCCAGTAGTCCTCAGGGTGATAGCAATCAGCCCCAGCATTTT. It is translated as CASSPQGDSNQPQHF.

This chain uses TRBV27 with TRBJ1-3; tentatively, D is TRBD1 (6 bases). Deletions cut 2 bases from V and 3 bases from J, with 11 bases between. The length of the CDR3 is 15 residues. CDR1 and CDR2 (germline): MNHEY, SMNVEV (reference sequence). This chain's CDR3 is CASSLRGTGGNTIYF. In DNA form, the CDR3 reads TGTGCCAGCAGTTTAAGGGGGACCGGTGGAAACACCATATATTTT.

The chain carries TRBV5-1 and TRBJ2-7; D is ambiguous. The ends were cut back, 4 bases at V and 2 bases at J, with 16 bases in the middle. This CDR3 comprises 15 residues. Germline CDR1 reads SGHRS; CDR2 reads YFSETQ. CDR3 loop: CASSKGEAGTYEQYF. CDR3 DNA sequence: TGCGCCAGCAGCAAAGGTGAGGCCGGAACCTACGAGCAGTACTTC.

Here the CDR3 DNA reads TGTGCCAGCAGCTTTTGGCAGGGTTATGGCTACACCTTC. Translating gives CASSFWQGYGYTF. The chain recombines TRBV5-6 with TRBJ1-2; D may be TRBD1 (5 bases). Germline V gene lookup returns CDR1 SGHDT and CDR2 YYEEEE. V dropped 2 bases and J dropped 5 bases, with 10 bases sitting between them. The CDR3 covers 13 residues. The variable domain in full, with the rest retrieved from reference TRBV5-6 and TRBJ1-2, is DAGVTQSPTHLIKTRGQQVTLRCSPKSGHDTVSWYQQALGQGPQFIFQYYEEEERQRGNFPDRFSGHQFPNYSSELNVNALLLGDSALYLCASSFWQGYGYTFGSGTRLTVV.

This chain joins TRBV12-5 and TRBJ1-2; TRBD1 matches at 8 bases. In germline, CDR1 is LGHNT, CDR2 FRNRAP. The CDR3 length is 16 residues. Trimming removed 6 bases from V and 3 bases from J; junction bases left unmatched: 12. The CDR3 spells CASGLPGQVEDYGYTF. The DNA for the CDR3 is TGTGCTAGTGGCCTTCCGGGACAGGTTGAGGACTATGGCTACACCTTC.

V usage is TRBV5-6 and J usage is TRBJ2-5; perhaps TRBD2 as D (6 bases). V gave up 1 base and J gave up 2 bases, with 12 bases separating them. The CDR3 has 15 residues. Germline CDR1 SGHDT, CDR2 YYEEEE. The CDR3 sequence is CASSLRLAKQETQYF. Written as DNA, the CDR3 is TGTGCCAGCAGCTTGCGGCTAGCGAAACAAGAGACCCAGTACTTC.

This sequence joins TRBV5-3 and TRBJ1-1; D is unclear. TRBV5-3 is treated as an ORF (open reading frame) with a function not yet certain. Trimming stripped 4 bases from V and 1 base from J, with 20 bases between. The CDR3 sequence is 17 residues long. CDR3 residues: CARSHINGVGKNTEAFF. The CDR3 nucleotides are TGTGCCAGAAGCCACATTAACGGGGTAGGAAAGAACACTGAAGCTTTCTTT.

V usage is TRBV7-8 and J usage is TRBJ2-7; D remains ambiguous. The CDR3 covers 13 residues. Germline V gene data show CDR1 as SGHVS and CDR2 as FQNEAQ. V was cut by 0 bases and J by 4 bases, with 7 bases left in between. The CDR3: CASSLARAYEQYV. The CDR3 DNA sequence: TGTGCCAGCAGCTTAGCTCGAGCGTACGAGCAGTACGTC.

The chain combines TRBV29-1 with TRBJ1-5; D ambiguous. This CDR3 comprises 14 residues. The germline V and J ends were trimmed by 5 bases and 0 bases, with 11 bases remaining between them. CDR1 is SQVTM, CDR2 ANQGSEA, per germline. CDR3 nucleotides: TGCAGCGTTTCGACTGACTTTAGCAATCAGCCCCAGCATTTT. Protein sequence: CSVSTDFSNQPQHF.

V gene TRBV21-1 combines with J gene TRBJ2-7; the table's TRBD2 call for D was not verified on the DNA. TRBV21-1 is marked as a pseudogene. The CDR3 sequence is 11 residues long. Here the CDR3 reads CAKTRNYEQYV. DNA for the CDR3: TGTGCCAAGACTAGGAACTACGAGCAGTACGTC.

The chain recombines TRBV3-1 (or the pseudogene TRBV3-2) with TRBJ2-3; TRBD1 is a possible D gene (6 bases). Deletions cut 3 bases from V and 5 bases from J, with 12 bases between. Germline V CDR1 and CDR2: LGHDT, YNNKEL (reference sequence). The CDR3 runs 14 residues. The CDR3 region has the DNA TGTGCCAGCAGCCAGAGGGGGAGTGGAGATACGCAGTATTTT. As protein: CASSQRGSGDTQYF.

The CDR3 DNA sequence: TGTGCCAGCAGCTTGACGACTCGCCACAATGAGCAGTTCTTC. Translating gives CASSLTTRHNEQFF. V is TRBV7-2 and J is TRBJ2-1; D ambiguous. Trimming shortened V by 3 bases and J by 5 bases, and 11 bases separated the two germline ends. CDR1 is SGHTA, CDR2 FQGNSA, per germline. This CDR3 has 14 residues. Filled out from reference TRBV7-2 and TRBJ2-1, the complete variable domain reads GAGVSQSPSNKVTEKGKDVELRCDPISGHTALYWYRQSLGQGLEFLIYFQGNSAPDKSGLPSDRFSAERTGGSVSTLTIQRTQQEDSAVYLCASSLTTRHNEQFFGPGTRLTVL.

The chain has TRBV6-5 and TRBJ2-1; D is undetermined. The CDR3 length is 13 residues. CDR1 and CDR2 from the germline V gene are MNHEY and SVGAGI. V lost 8 bases and J lost 0, with 8 bases in between. CDR3 sequence: CASLTNSYNEQFF. Here the CDR3 DNA reads TGTGCCAGCTTGACAAACTCCTACAATGAGCAGTTCTTC.

CDR3 nucleotide sequence: TGTGCCAGCAGCTTAGCGGGACTGGCCTACAATGAGCAGTTCTTC. It specifies CASSLAGLAYNEQFF. V is TRBV11-3 and J is TRBJ2-1; the D gene is possibly TRBD2 (6 bases). Trimming left V 1 base short and J 2 bases short, with 9 bases between. CDR3 length: 15 amino acids. CDR1 is SGHNT and CDR2 is YENEEA in the germline V gene.

This sequence joins TRBV7-9 and TRBJ1-4; a weak D match, TRBD1 (6 bases). This CDR3 spans 18 amino acids. Trimming removed 5 bases from V and 0 bases from J, with 19 bases in between. CDR1 SEHNR and CDR2 FQNEAQ come from the germline V gene (reference sequence). CDR3 protein: CASSLLQGRASTNEKLFF. The DNA of the CDR3 is TGTGCCAGCAGCCTACTACAGGGACGCGCCTCAACTAATGAAAAACTGTTTTTT.

The V call is TRBV7-2, the J call TRBJ2-2; a weak D match, TRBD1 (6 bases). In germline, CDR1 is SGHTA, CDR2 FQGNSA. Deletions cut 6 bases from V and 6 bases from J, with 14 bases between. The CDR3 totals 14 residues. The CDR3 DNA sequence: TGTGCCAGCAGAGTACAGGGATTGTCCGGGGAGCTGTTTTTT. Translated, it gives CASRVQGLSGELFF.

The rearrangement joins TRBV19 to TRBJ2-5; D is perhaps TRBD1 (5 bases). Trimming stripped 2 bases from V and 5 bases from J, with 9 bases between. CDR3 length: 13 amino acids. The V gene's germline CDR1 is LNHDA and CDR2 SQIVND (reference sequence). The CDR3 loop is CASSISGLETQYF. In nucleotides, the CDR3 is TGTGCCAGTAGTATATCAGGGTTGGAGACCCAGTACTTC.

The V and J genes are TRBV9 and TRBJ1-3; D gene uncertain. Per the germline V gene, CDR1 is SGDLS and CDR2 is YYNGEE. The V end was cut by 0 bases, the J end by 2 bases, with 9 bases between. This CDR3 spans 15 amino acids. The CDR3 loop is CASSVGGGTGNTIYF. The CDR3 coding sequence is TGTGCCAGCAGCGTAGGAGGAGGGACTGGAAACACCATATATTTT.